The subject of this entry is one TCR beta chain. This specimen belongs to a study of CD8 T cells in Susac syndrome. V was pared by 1 base and J by 2 bases, with 12 bases between. Germline loops: CDR1 LGHDT, CDR2 YNNKEL (reference sequence). The CDR3 is made up of 15 amino acids. Reverse transcription of roughly 0.45 to 1 ug RNA was performed with random hexamers. By means of immunoSEQ multiplex PCR, TCR beta CDR3 spanning 54 Vbeta and 13 Jbeta underwent amplification. TCRdb independently ran MiXCR on the immunoSEQ multiplex PCR reads; one entry per CDR3 protein. The sample contains about 400,000 distinct CDR3 sequences, approximately 89% of which appear only once. Sequencing of TCR beta, carried out with a high-throughput approach, was applied to CD8+ and CD4+ T cells from the blood. The authors negatively isolated CD8+ and CD4+ T cells and FACS-enriched TEMRA cells.

The specimen was CD8+ T cells from PBMCs. The chain employs TRBV3-1 and TRBJ2-7; a possible D gene is TRBD1 (5 bases). The sequence came from a human donor with multiple sclerosis. The CDR3 sequence is CASSQGGSPAYEQYF. CDR3 DNA sequence: TGTGCCAGCAGCCAAGGGGGCTCCCCGGCCTACGAGCAGTACTTC.